This T cell receptor beta chain emerged from a study of CD8 T cells in ankylosing spondylitis. The CDR3 has 17 amino acids. With V trimmed by 0 bases and J by 6 bases, 9 bases remained unmatched. CDR1 DFQATT and CDR2 SNEGSKA come from the germline V gene (reference sequence). This clonotype was seen ten or more times. TCRdb reprocessed the 5' RACE reads via MiXCR and lists one record per CDR3 protein. The repertoire has some 220,000 distinct CDR3 sequences, over 7% of them found once; the top ten carry around 5.1%. The TCR originated in a female donor with ankylosing spondylitis or in good health (not recorded which). The sequenced sample was blood, either unsorted or a sorted T cell fraction (not recorded which). The genes are TRBV20-1 and TRBJ1-6; the match to TRBD1 covers 9 bases. The CDR3 bases are TGCAGTGCTAGAGATCCGGACAGGGGAATTGGTAATTCACCCCTCCACTTT. Amino acids: CSARDPDRGIGNSPLHF.